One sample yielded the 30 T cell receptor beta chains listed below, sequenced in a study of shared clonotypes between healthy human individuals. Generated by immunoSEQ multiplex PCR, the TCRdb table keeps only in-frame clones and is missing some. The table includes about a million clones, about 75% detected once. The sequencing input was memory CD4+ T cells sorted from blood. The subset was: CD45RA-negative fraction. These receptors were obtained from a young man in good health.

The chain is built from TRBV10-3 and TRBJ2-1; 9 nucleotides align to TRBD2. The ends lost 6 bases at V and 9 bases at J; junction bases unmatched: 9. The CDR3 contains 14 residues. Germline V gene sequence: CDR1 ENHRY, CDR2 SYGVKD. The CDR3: CAIRSLREGSEQFF. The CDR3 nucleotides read TGTGCCATCAGGAGCTTGCGGGAGGGCTCTGAGCAGTTCTTC.

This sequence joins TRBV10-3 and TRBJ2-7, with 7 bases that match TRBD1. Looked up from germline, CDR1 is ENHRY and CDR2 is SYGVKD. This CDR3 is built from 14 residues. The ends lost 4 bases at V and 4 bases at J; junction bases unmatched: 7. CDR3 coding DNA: TGTGCCATCAGTGGTGGACAGGTTGAGTACGAGCAGTACTTC. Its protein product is CAISGGQVEYEQYF.

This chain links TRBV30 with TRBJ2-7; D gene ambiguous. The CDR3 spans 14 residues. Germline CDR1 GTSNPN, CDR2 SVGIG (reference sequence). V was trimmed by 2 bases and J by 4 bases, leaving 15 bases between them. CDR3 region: CAWSPPGPSYEQYF. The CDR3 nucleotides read TGTGCCTGGAGTCCGCCAGGCCCTTCGTACGAGCAGTACTTC.

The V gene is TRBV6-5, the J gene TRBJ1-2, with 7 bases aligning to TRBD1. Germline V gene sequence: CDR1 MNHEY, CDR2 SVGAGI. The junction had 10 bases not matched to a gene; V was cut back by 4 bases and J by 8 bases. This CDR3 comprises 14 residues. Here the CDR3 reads CASSSVTGRIGYTF. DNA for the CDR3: TGTGCCAGCAGTTCCGTGACAGGGCGTATCGGCTACACCTTC.

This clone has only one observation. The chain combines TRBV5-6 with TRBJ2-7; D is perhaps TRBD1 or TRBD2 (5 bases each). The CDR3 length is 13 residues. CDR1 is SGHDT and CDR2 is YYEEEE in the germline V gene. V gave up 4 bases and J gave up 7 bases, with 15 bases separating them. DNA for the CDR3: TGTGCCAGCAGCCCTGGGACCCTCTGGGAGCAGTACTTC. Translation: CASSPGTLWEQYF.

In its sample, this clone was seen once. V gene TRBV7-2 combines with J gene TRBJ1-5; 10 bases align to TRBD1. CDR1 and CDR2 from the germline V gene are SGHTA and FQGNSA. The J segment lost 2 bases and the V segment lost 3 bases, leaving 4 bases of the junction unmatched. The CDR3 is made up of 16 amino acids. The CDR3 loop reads CASSFRDRGGNQPQHF. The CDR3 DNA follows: TGTGCCAGCAGCTTCAGGGACAGGGGAGGCAATCAGCCCCAGCATTTT.

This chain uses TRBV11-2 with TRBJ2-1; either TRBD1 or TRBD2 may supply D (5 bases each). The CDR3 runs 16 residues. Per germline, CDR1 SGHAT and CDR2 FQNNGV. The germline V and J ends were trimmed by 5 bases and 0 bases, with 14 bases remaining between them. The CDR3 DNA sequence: TGTGCCAGCAGCCGTATCCGGGGCTCCTCCTACAATGAGCAGTTCTTC. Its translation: CASSRIRGSSYNEQFF.

CDR3: CASKRTSGMSSSYNEQFF. CDR3 DNA sequence: TGCGCCAGCAAACGGACTAGCGGCATGTCCAGCTCCTACAATGAGCAGTTCTTC. The chain joins TRBV4-3 to TRBJ2-1; 10 nucleotides align to TRBD2. This CDR3 has 18 residues. Germline V gene sequence: CDR1 LGHNA, CDR2 YSLEER. J gave up 0 bases and V 7 bases, and 12 bases lay outside the gene matches.

The CDR3 protein is CASSALLAGSYEQFF. The CDR3 DNA follows: TGCGCCAGCAGCGCATTACTAGCGGGGAGTTATGAGCAGTTCTTC. The gene calls are TRBV5-1 and TRBJ2-1; TRBD2 matches at 10 bases. Unmatched junction bases numbered 9, after V lost 4 bases and J lost 8 bases. Germline V gives CDR1 SGHRS, CDR2 YFSETQ. The CDR3 runs 15 residues.

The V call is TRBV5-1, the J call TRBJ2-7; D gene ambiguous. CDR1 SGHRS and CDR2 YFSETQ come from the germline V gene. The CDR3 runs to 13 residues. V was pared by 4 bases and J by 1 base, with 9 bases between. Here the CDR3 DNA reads TGCGCCAGCAGCCCCTTGGATTCCTACGAGCAGTACTTC. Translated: CASSPLDSYEQYF.

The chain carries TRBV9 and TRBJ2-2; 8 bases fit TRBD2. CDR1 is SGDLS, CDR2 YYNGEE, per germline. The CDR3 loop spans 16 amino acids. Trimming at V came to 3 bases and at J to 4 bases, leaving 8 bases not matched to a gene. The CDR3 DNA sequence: TGTGCCAGCAGCGAGTCGGGGGGGCAGGTCACCGGGGAGCTGTTTTTT. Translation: CASSESGGQVTGELFF.

The CDR3, as DNA: TGTGCCAGCAGCTCCCGGGAAGGGTCGCCCCCAGATACGCAGTATTTT. It specifies CASSSREGSPPDTQYF. This chain connects TRBV27 to TRBJ2-3, with a tentative D call TRBD2 (5 bases). The CDR3 covers 16 residues. Trimming removed 6 bases from V and 4 bases from J, with 20 bases in between. The germline CDR1 and CDR2 sequences are MNHEY and SMNVEV (reference sequence).

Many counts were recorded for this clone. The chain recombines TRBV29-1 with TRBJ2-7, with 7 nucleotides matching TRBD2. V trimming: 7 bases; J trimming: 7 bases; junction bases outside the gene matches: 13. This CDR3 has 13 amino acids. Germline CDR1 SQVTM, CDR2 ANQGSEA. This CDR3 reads CSAGLGTPEEQYF. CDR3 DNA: TGCAGCGCTGGACTAGGGACCCCTGAAGAGCAGTACTTC.

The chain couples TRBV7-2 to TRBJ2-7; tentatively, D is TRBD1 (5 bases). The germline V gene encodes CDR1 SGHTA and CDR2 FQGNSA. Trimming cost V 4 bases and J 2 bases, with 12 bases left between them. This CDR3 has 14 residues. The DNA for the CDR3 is TGTGCCAGCAGCTCCCAAAAAGGGGCCTACGAGCAGTACTTC. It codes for CASSSQKGAYEQYF.

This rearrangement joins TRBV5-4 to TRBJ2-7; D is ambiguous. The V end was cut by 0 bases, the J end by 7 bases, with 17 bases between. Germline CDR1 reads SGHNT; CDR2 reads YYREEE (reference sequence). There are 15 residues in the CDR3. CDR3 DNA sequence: TGTGCCAGCAGCTTGGCCCTAGGTGGGGTTGGTGAGCAGTACTTC. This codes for CASSLALGGVGEQYF. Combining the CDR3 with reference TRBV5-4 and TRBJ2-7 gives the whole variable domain ETGVTQSPTHLIKTRGQQVTLRCSSQSGHNTVSWYQQALGQGPQFIFQYYREEENGRGNFPPRFSGLQFPNYSSELNVNALELDDSALYLCASSLALGGVGEQYFGPGTRLTVT.

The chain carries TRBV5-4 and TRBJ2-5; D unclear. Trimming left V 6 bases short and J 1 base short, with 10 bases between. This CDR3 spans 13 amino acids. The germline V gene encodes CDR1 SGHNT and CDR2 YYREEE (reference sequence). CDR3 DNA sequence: TGTGCCAGCACCTTAGGTGCCCAAGAGACCCAGTACTTC. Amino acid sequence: CASTLGAQETQYF.

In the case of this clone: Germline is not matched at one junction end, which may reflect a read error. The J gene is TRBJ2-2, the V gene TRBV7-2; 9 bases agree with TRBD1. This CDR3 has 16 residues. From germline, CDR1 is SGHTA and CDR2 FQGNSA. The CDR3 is CASSAGQGRGTGELFF. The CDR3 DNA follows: TGTGCTAGCAGCGCGGGACAGGGACGAGGCACCGGGGAGCTGTTTTTT.

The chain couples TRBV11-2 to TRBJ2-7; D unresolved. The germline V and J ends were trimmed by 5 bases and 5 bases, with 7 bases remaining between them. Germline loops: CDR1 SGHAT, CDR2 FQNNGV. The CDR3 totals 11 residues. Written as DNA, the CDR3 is TGTGCCAGCAGCAATAACCACGAGCAGTACTTC. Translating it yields CASSNNHEQYF.

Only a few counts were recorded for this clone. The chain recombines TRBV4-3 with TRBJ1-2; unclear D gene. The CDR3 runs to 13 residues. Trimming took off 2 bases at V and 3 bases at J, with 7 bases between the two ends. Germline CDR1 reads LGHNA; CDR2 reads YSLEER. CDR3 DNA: TGCGCCAGCAGCCAACAGGTCTACTATGGCTACACCTTC. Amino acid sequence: CASSQQVYYGYTF.

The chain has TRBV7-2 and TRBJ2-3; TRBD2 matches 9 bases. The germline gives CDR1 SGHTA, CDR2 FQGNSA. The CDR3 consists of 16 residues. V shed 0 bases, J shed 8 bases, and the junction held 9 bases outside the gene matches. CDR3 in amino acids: CASSLAASGIRGTQYF. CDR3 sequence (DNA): TGTGCCAGCAGCTTAGCGGCTAGCGGGATCAGGGGTACGCAGTATTTT.

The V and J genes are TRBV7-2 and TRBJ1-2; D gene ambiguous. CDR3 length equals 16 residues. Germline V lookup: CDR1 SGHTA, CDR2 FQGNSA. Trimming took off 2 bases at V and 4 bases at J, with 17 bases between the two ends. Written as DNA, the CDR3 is TGTGCCAGCAGCTTAAAATGGGGAGCAGCTACCTATGGCTACACCTTC. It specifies CASSLKWGAATYGYTF.

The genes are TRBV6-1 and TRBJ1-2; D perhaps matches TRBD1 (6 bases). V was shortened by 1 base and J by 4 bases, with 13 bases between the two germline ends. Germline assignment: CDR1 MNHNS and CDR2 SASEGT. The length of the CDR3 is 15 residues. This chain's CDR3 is CASSEGIGGAYGYTF. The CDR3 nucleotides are TGTGCCAGCAGTGAAGGGATAGGGGGGGCCTATGGCTACACCTTC.

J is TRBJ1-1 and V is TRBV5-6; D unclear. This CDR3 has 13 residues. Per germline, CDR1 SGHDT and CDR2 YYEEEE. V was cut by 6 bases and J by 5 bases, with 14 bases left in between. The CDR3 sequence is CASTSMEATEAFF. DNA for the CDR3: TGTGCCAGCACCTCTATGGAAGCTACTGAAGCTTTCTTT.

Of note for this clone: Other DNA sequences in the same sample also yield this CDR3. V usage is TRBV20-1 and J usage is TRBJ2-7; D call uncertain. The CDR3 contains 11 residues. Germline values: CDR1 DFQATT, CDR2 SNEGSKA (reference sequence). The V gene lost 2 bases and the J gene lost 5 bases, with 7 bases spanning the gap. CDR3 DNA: TGCAGTGCTAGAACGGGTAACGAGCAGTACTTC. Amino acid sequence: CSARTGNEQYF.

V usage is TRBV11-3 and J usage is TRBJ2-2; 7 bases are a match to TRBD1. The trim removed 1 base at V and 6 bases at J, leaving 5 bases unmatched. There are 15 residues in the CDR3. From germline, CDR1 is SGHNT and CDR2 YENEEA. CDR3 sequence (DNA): TGTGCCAGCAGCTTAGTTAGGGGGCTGGCCGGGGAGCTGTTTTTT. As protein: CASSLVRGLAGELFF.

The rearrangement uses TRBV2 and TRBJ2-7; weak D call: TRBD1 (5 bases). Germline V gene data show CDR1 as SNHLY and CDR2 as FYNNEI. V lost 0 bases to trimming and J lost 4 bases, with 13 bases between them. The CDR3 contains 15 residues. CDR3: CASSEAGATQYEQYF. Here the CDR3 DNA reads TGTGCCAGCAGTGAAGCTGGGGCCACCCAATACGAGCAGTACTTC. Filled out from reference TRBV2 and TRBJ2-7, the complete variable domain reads EPEVTQTPSHQVTQMGQEVILRCVPISNHLYFYWYRQILGQKVEFLVSFYNNEISEKSEIFDDQFSVERPDGSNFTLKIRSTKLEDSAMYFCASSEAGATQYEQYFGPGTRLTVT.

CDR3 protein: CASAGARGNQPQHF. The CDR3 DNA follows: TGTGCCAGCGCCGGGGCGCGGGGCAATCAGCCCCAGCATTTT. The V gene is TRBV7-9, the J gene TRBJ1-5; weak D call: TRBD1 (5 bases). CDR1 is SEHNR and CDR2 is FQNEAQ in the germline V gene (reference sequence). The CDR3 loop spans 14 amino acids. Trimming pared 8 bases from V and 2 bases from J, leaving 13 bases between.

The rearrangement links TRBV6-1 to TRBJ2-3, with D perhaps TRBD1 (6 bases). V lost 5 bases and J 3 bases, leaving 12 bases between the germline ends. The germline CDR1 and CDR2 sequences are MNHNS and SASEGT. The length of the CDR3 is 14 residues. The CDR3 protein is CASSRGGITDTQYF. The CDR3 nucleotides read TGTGCCAGCAGTAGAGGGGGTATTACAGATACGCAGTATTTT.

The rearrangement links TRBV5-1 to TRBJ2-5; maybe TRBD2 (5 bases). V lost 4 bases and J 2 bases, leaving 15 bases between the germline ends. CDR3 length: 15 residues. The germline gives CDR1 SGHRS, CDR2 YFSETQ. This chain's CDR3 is CASSLEVGTQETQYF. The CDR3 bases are TGCGCCAGCAGCCTGGAGGTGGGAACTCAAGAGACCCAGTACTTC.

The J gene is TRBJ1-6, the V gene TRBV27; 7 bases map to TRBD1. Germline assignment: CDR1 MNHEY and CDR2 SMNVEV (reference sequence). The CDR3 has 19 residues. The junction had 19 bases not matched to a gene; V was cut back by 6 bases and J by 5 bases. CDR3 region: CASSSQGTVGLTNNSPLHF. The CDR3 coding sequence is TGTGCCAGCAGCTCTCAAGGGACAGTAGGTCTCACAAATAATTCACCCCTCCACTTT.